Below are 5 T cell receptor beta chains sequenced from a single sample in a study of blood T cell repertoires in COVID-19. Libraries were prepared by immunoSEQ multiplex PCR; TCRdb keeps only in-frame clonotypes and omits some of them. The sample lists some 75,000 clones; roughly 89% were seen once. The sample consisted of peripheral blood. The receptors come from a man aged 55 to 70 with acute or convalescent COVID-19.

V and J are TRBV12-3 or TRBV12-4 and TRBJ2-2; D unresolved. V lost 3 bases to trimming and J lost 5 bases, with 4 bases between them. This CDR3 is 12 amino acids long. The CDR3 DNA sequence: TGTGCCAGCAGTTTGGAGACCGGGGAGCTGTTTTTT. Its translation is CASSLETGELFF.

The CDR3 DNA sequence: TGTGCCAGCAGCCCCAGGGAAAGCATTCAGTACTTC. Translated, it gives CASSPRESIQYF. V usage is TRBV5-8 and J usage is TRBJ2-4; TRBD1 is a possible D gene (5 bases). Germline CDR1 SGHTS, CDR2 YDEGEE. V lost 4 bases to trimming and J lost 9 bases, with 11 bases between them. The CDR3 is made up of 12 amino acids.

The CDR3 sequence is CASSPVGAPSNQPQHF. CDR3 coding DNA: TGTGCCAGCAGTCCAGTAGGGGCCCCTAGCAATCAGCCCCAGCATTTT. The chain uses TRBV27 and TRBJ1-5; the D gene is possibly TRBD1 (5 bases). Germline loops: CDR1 MNHEY, CDR2 SMNVEV (reference sequence). The length of the CDR3 is 16 residues. The germline V and J ends were trimmed by 5 bases and 0 bases, with 14 bases remaining between them.

V is TRBV27 and J is TRBJ2-1, with D tentatively TRBD2 (5 bases). Deletions cut 6 bases from V and 1 base from J, with 13 bases between. CDR1 is MNHEY and CDR2 is SMNVEV in the germline V gene (reference sequence). The length of the CDR3 is 15 residues. The CDR3 DNA sequence: TGTGCCAGCAGCGCCGAAACGGGGTCCTACAATGAGCAGTTCTTC. Translating it yields CASSAETGSYNEQFF.

The chain links TRBV5-5 to TRBJ2-3; D unclear. The CDR3 consists of 12 residues. Trimming took off 4 bases at V and 5 bases at J, with 8 bases between the two ends. CDR1 is SGHKS and CDR2 is YYEKEE in the germline V gene (reference sequence). The CDR3 DNA follows: TGTGCCAGCAGCATAAGCTTAGATACGCAGTATTTT. Amino acids: CASSISLDTQYF.